The 32 T cell receptor beta chains listed next were all sequenced from one sample in a study of blood T cell repertoires in COVID-19. Measured with immunoSEQ multiplex PCR; TCRdb has only the in-frame clones, and not every one. This sample carries approximately 290,000 clones, 80% to 85% of them seen once, and the ten largest clones take 15% to 19%. Sequencing was carried out using peripheral blood. The receptor set was obtained from a person between 65 and 79 years old with COVID-19, enrolled during active disease.

The CDR3 loop reads CASSSTSGREMWEQYF. CDR3 coding DNA: TGTGCCAGCAGCTCCACTAGCGGGAGGGAAATGTGGGAGCAGTACTTC. This rearrangement joins TRBV7-8 to TRBJ2-7, with TRBD2 matching 13 bases. CDR3 length: 16 residues. Germline values: CDR1 SGHVS, CDR2 FQNEAQ. The ends lost 4 bases at V and 7 bases at J; junction bases unmatched: 10.

Concerning this clone itself: Possible read error: a much larger clone is one base away. This sequence joins TRBV7-9 and TRBJ1-1; 7 positions match TRBD1. This CDR3 is built from 15 residues. Unmatched junction bases numbered 6, after V lost 5 bases and J lost 0 bases. Germline-derived CDR1 and CDR2 are SEHNR and FQNEAQ (reference sequence). The CDR3 here is CASSPSGTVNTEAFF. CDR3 sequence (DNA): TGTGCCAGCAGCCCCTCCGGGACAGTGAACACTGAAGCTTTCTTT. The entire variable domain, with the rest obtained from reference TRBV7-9 and TRBJ1-1, is as follows: DTGVSQNPRHKITKRGQNVTFRCDPISEHNRLYWYRQTLGQGPEFLTYFQNEAQLEKSRLLSDRFSAERPKGSFSTLEIQRTEQGDSAMYLCASSPSGTVNTEAFFGQGTRLTVV.

This sequence joins TRBV28 and TRBJ1-6; no definite D call. There are 12 residues in the CDR3. Germline V gives CDR1 MDHEN, CDR2 SYDVKM. The V end lost 6 bases, the J end lost 7 bases, and 7 bases lay between the germline ends. CDR3: CASRLNNSPLHF. The CDR3, as DNA: TGTGCCAGCAGACTGAACAATTCACCCCTCCACTTT.

This chain joins TRBV6-5 and TRBJ1-3, with 7 positions matching TRBD1. V lost 7 bases, J lost 0 bases, and 6 bases stayed unmatched. Germline loops: CDR1 MNHEY, CDR2 SVGAGI. This CDR3 spans 15 amino acids. The CDR3 region is CASIRDRSSGNTIYF. In nucleotides, the CDR3 is TGTGCCAGCATCAGGGACAGAAGCTCTGGAAACACCATATATTTT.

J is TRBJ1-2 and V is TRBV9; 9 bases are shared with TRBD1. The trim removed 4 bases at V and 0 bases at J, leaving 10 bases unmatched. The CDR3 spans 17 residues. Germline loops: CDR1 SGDLS, CDR2 YYNGEE. CDR3 nucleotides: TGTGCCAGCAGCTTCCAGGGACAGGGACAAGCTAACTATGGCTACACCTTC. Amino acid sequence: CASSFQGQGQANYGYTF.

CDR3 sequence: CASTGFREQYF. In DNA form, the CDR3 reads TGTGCCAGTACAGGGTTTCGGGAGCAGTACTTC. The V call is TRBV6-5, the J call TRBJ2-7, with D perhaps TRBD1 (6 bases). The germline V gene encodes CDR1 MNHEY and CDR2 SVGAGI. V was clipped by 9 bases and J by 7 bases, with 13 bases between them. The CDR3 contains 11 residues.

About this clone: Other DNA sequences in this sample translate to the same CDR3. The chain employs TRBV9 and TRBJ2-2; no clear D. Germline V lookup: CDR1 SGDLS, CDR2 YYNGEE. Between the trimmed V and J ends, which lost 0 bases and 7 bases, there was a span of 4 bases. CDR3 length: 12 amino acids. DNA for the CDR3: TGTGCCAGCAGCGTAGTAAACGGGGAGCTGTTTTTT. Translated, it gives CASSVVNGELFF.

V usage is TRBV25-1 and J usage is TRBJ2-1; D possibly corresponds to TRBD2 (5 bases). This CDR3 contains 15 residues. V lost 2 bases to trimming and J lost 4 bases, with 12 bases between them. Germline lookup yields CDR1 MGHDK and CDR2 SYGVNS. CDR3 sequence (DNA): TGTGCCAGCAGTGAAGGTGGTGGGGAGTACAATGAGCAGTTCTTC. This encodes CASSEGGGEYNEQFF.

CDR3 nucleotide sequence: TGTGCCAGCTACGTTTCCGGTCCCACTAGAAACACCGGGGAGCTGTTTTTT. Its protein is CASYVSGPTRNTGELFF. The chain joins TRBV28 to TRBJ2-2; D possibly corresponds to TRBD2 (5 bases). CDR1 and CDR2 from the germline V gene are MDHEN and SYDVKM. The CDR3 totals 17 residues. Deletions cut 8 bases from V and 2 bases from J, with 21 bases between.

The chain joins TRBV19 to TRBJ1-2; a weak D match, TRBD1 (5 bases). V lost 6 bases, J lost 4 bases, and 12 bases lay in between. The CDR3 runs 13 residues. Germline V gene lookup returns CDR1 LNHDA and CDR2 SQIVND (reference sequence). DNA for the CDR3: TGTGCCAGTAGCCCAAACCAGGGCTATGGCTACACCTTC. This translates into CASSPNQGYGYTF.

This chain uses TRBV2 with TRBJ1-4; D may be TRBD1 (5 bases). Germline lookup yields CDR1 SNHLY and CDR2 FYNNEI. The CDR3 is 13 amino acids. V lost 6 bases and J 8 bases, leaving 13 bases between the germline ends. As DNA, the CDR3 is TGTGCCAGCAGGAAAGCCAGGGAAGAAAAACTGTTTTTT. This codes for CASRKAREEKLFF.

The V and J genes are TRBV11-2 and TRBJ1-5, with D possibly TRBD1 on 6 matching bases. V gave up 5 bases and J gave up 1 base, with 12 bases separating them. Germline-derived CDR1 and CDR2 are SGHAT and FQNNGV. CDR3 length: 15 residues. The CDR3 region is CASSLGTLSNQPQHF. The CDR3, as DNA: TGTGCCAGCAGCCTCGGGACACTGAGCAATCAGCCCCAGCATTTT.

This sequence joins TRBV3-1 (or the pseudogene TRBV3-2) and TRBJ2-2; D is unclear. This CDR3 has 15 residues. Trimming left V 6 bases short and J 0 bases short, with 11 bases between. The germline gives CDR1 LGHDT, CDR2 YNNKEL (reference sequence). Here the CDR3 reads CASRPSGSNTGELFF. CDR3 bases: TGTGCCAGCAGACCCTCCGGGTCGAACACCGGGGAGCTGTTTTTT.

The chain combines TRBV27 with TRBJ2-7; 8 bases map to TRBD2. Germline V gives CDR1 MNHEY, CDR2 SMNVEV (reference sequence). V was clipped by 5 bases and J by 6 bases; unmatched bases: 9. The CDR3 has 14 amino acids. Here the CDR3 reads CASSAGTRAREQYF. DNA of the CDR3: TGTGCCAGCAGTGCCGGGACTAGGGCGCGCGAGCAGTACTTC.

The V call is TRBV28, the J call TRBJ1-2, with 7 bases that match TRBD1. CDR3 length: 14 residues. In germline, CDR1 is MDHEN, CDR2 SYDVKM. The V segment lost 6 bases and the J segment 1 base; nucleotides outside the gene matches: 5. CDR3 sequence reads: CASRITGDNYGYTF. The CDR3 DNA reads TGTGCCAGCAGAATCACAGGGGATAACTATGGCTACACCTTC.

The chain carries TRBV19 and TRBJ2-7; no reliable D call. This CDR3 comprises 18 residues. Trimming removed 5 bases from V and 3 bases from J, with 26 bases in between. Germline V gene lookup returns CDR1 LNHDA and CDR2 SQIVND (reference sequence). In DNA form, the CDR3 reads TGTGCCAGTAGTGGGCCCTTTGCCACAGAGTGCTCTGACTACGAGCAGTACTTC. This gives the protein CASSGPFATECSDYEQYF.

This chain joins TRBV6-2 or TRBV6-3 and TRBJ2-5; TRBD2 agrees at 11 bases. The V gene's germline CDR1 is MNHEY and CDR2 SVGEGT. The CDR3 covers 16 residues. V trimming: 2 bases; J trimming: 5 bases; junction bases outside the gene matches: 7. The CDR3 DNA reads as TGTGCCAGCAGTTACCGACTAGCGGGAACCCTGGAGACCCAGTACTTC. The encoded protein is CASSYRLAGTLETQYF.

The chain employs TRBV4-3 and TRBJ2-7; 10 nucleotides align to TRBD2. Germline V CDR1 and CDR2: LGHNA, YSLEER. V gave up 0 bases and J gave up 6 bases; unmatched junction bases: 5. CDR3 length: 15 amino acids. The CDR3 sequence is CASSQDLVAGGEQYF. In DNA form, the CDR3 reads TGCGCCAGCAGCCAAGATCTTGTAGCGGGAGGCGAGCAGTACTTC.

The genes are TRBV6-5 and TRBJ2-1; 8 bases agree with TRBD1. Germline trimming cut 8 bases from V and 12 bases from J; bases unmatched to any gene: 6. The CDR3 loop spans 11 amino acids. Germline-derived CDR1 and CDR2 are MNHEY and SVGAGI. The CDR3 reads CASGLGQGQFF. DNA of the CDR3: TGTGCCAGCGGCCTAGGACAGGGGCAGTTCTTC.

The CDR3 region is CASGEGETQYF. Written as DNA, the CDR3 is TGTGCCAGCGGGGAGGGTGAGACCCAGTACTTC. V gene TRBV6-6 combines with J gene TRBJ2-5, with 7 bases matching TRBD2. CDR1 is MNHNY and CDR2 is SVGAGI in the germline V gene (reference sequence). The length of the CDR3 is 11 residues. V lost 8 bases, J lost 5 bases, and 2 bases stayed unmatched.

V and J are TRBV28 and TRBJ2-3; 11 bases align to TRBD1. The CDR3 contains 18 residues. V was pared by 5 bases and J by 6 bases, with 16 bases of the junction left unmatched. Germline V lookup: CDR1 MDHEN, CDR2 SYDVKM. The chain's CDR3 is CASSTGIPRTGGRDTQYF. DNA of the CDR3: TGTGCCAGCAGTACCGGAATTCCCCGGACAGGGGGCAGGGATACGCAGTATTTT. Based on the CDR3 plus reference TRBV28 and TRBJ2-3, the full variable domain is DVKVTQSSRYLVKRTGEKVFLECVQDMDHENMFWYRQDPGLGLRLIYFSYDVKMKEKGDIPEGYSVSREKKERFSLILESASTNQTSMYLCASSTGIPRTGGRDTQYFGPGTRLTVL.

This clone was counted only a few times. V is TRBV28 and J is TRBJ1-6; D unresolved. The V gene's germline CDR1 is MDHEN and CDR2 SYDVKM. This CDR3 has 15 residues. Trimming took off 3 bases at V and 4 bases at J, with 10 bases between the two ends. For the CDR3, the DNA is TGTGCCAGCAGTTTGGCAAGTCTGTATAATTCACCCCTCCACTTT. Encoded protein: CASSLASLYNSPLHF.

This rearrangement joins TRBV7-3 to TRBJ2-2, with D perhaps matching TRBD1 (6 bases). Trimming stripped 5 bases from V and 2 bases from J, with 12 bases between. The CDR3 spans 15 residues. Germline V lookup: CDR1 SGHTA, CDR2 FQGTGA. This CDR3 reads CASSPRTANTGELFF. CDR3 in DNA: TGTGCCAGCAGCCCCCGGACAGCTAACACCGGGGAGCTGTTTTTT.

The table lists this clone with a count of one. The chain has TRBV3-1 (or the pseudogene TRBV3-2) and TRBJ1-2; no clear D. V was shortened by 1 base and J by 5 bases, with 8 bases between the two germline ends. This CDR3 comprises 13 residues. Germline V gene lookup returns CDR1 LGHDT and CDR2 YNNKEL (reference sequence). In DNA, the CDR3 is TGTGCCAGCAGCCAAGGTCCGGAGTATGGCTACACCTTC. Translated, it gives CASSQGPEYGYTF.

In this sample, this clone turned up a few times. The V and J genes are TRBV19 and TRBJ2-7, with D possibly matching TRBD1 (7 bases). The CDR3 totals 15 residues. Germline loops: CDR1 LNHDA, CDR2 SQIVND (reference sequence). V shed 4 bases and J shed 6 bases, with 19 bases lying between them. The CDR3 DNA follows: TGTGCCAGTAGTAAGGGCGGGGACAGAGCTTCCGAGCAGTACTTC. Translated: CASSKGGDRASEQYF.

J is TRBJ1-1 and V is TRBV18, with a possible D match to TRBD1 (6 bases). Germline CDR1 KGHSH, CDR2 LQKENI. The V and J ends lost 0 bases and 0 bases respectively, with 8 bases between them. This CDR3 has 15 amino acids. Here the CDR3 DNA reads TGTGCCAGCTCACCACCGGGGGCTATGAACACTGAAGCTTTCTTT. Protein product: CASSPPGAMNTEAFF.

This clone was observed a few times. The rearrangement links TRBV7-9 to TRBJ1-2, with TRBD1 as a possible D gene (5 bases). V lost 2 bases and J 2 bases, leaving 15 bases between the germline ends. Germline V lookup: CDR1 SEHNR, CDR2 FQNEAQ (reference sequence). This CDR3 spans 16 amino acids. The CDR3 nucleotides are TGTGCCAGCAGCTTAAACACACCGGGGGGAAACTATGGCTACACCTTC. Translated: CASSLNTPGGNYGYTF.

This clone was observed a few times. The CDR3 DNA reads as TGTGCCAGCAGTCGTTACAGGGGGAAGAATGAAAAACTGTTTTTT. This translates into CASSRYRGKNEKLFF. This chain joins TRBV6-5 and TRBJ1-4, with 8 nucleotides matching TRBD1. The germline CDR1 and CDR2 sequences are MNHEY and SVGAGI. Trimming removed 5 bases from V and 5 bases from J; junction bases left unmatched: 7. The CDR3 loop spans 15 amino acids.

The rearrangement links TRBV18 to TRBJ2-7; D is possibly TRBD2 (5 bases). Trimming left V 2 bases short and J 1 base short, with 6 bases between. This CDR3 is built from 13 residues. Germline CDR1 and CDR2: KGHSH and LQKENI. The CDR3 loop is CASSPDYSYEQYF. The CDR3 bases are TGTGCCAGCTCACCAGACTATTCCTACGAGCAGTACTTC.

The V and J genes are TRBV14 and TRBJ1-6, with TRBD1 matching over 11 bases. This CDR3 is built from 16 residues. Trimming took 2 bases from V and 9 from J; bases not matched to a gene: 6. Germline V lookup: CDR1 SGHDN, CDR2 FVKESK. Here the CDR3 DNA reads TGTGCCAGCAGCCAATACCATGGGACAGGGGGTTCACCCCTCCACTTT. Its translation: CASSQYHGTGGSPLHF.

V is TRBV5-1 and J is TRBJ2-5, with 7 bases lining up with TRBD1. Germline trimming cut 9 bases from V and 1 base from J; bases unmatched to any gene: 6. Germline assignment: CDR1 SGHRS and CDR2 YFSETQ. The CDR3 length is 13 residues. CDR3 sequence reads: CATSRDSQETQYF. Here the CDR3 DNA reads TGCGCCACCTCAAGGGACAGCCAAGAGACCCAGTACTTC.

The chain joins TRBV6-2 or TRBV6-3 to TRBJ1-2, with no clear D. The CDR3 loop spans 15 amino acids. Germline values: CDR1 MNHEY, CDR2 SVGEGT. Trimming took off 0 bases at V and 2 bases at J, with 10 bases between the two ends. The CDR3 DNA is TGTGCCAGCAGTTACTCGACAATTCTCAACTATGGCTACACCTTC. Its translation: CASSYSTILNYGYTF.